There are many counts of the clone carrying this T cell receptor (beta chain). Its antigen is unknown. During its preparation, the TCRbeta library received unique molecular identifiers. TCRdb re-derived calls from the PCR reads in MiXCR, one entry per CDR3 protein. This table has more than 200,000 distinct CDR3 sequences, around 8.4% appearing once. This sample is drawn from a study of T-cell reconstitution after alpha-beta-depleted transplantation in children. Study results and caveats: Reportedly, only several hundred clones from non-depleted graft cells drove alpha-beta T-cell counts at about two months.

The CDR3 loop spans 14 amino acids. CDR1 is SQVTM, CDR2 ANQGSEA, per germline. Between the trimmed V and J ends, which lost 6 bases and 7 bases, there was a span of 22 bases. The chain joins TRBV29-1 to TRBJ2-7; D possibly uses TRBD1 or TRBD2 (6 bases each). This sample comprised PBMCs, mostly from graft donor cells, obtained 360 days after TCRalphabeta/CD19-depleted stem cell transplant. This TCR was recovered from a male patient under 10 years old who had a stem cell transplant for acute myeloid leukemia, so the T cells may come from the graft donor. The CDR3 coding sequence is TGCAGCGTCCCGGGGGCTGGGGGCCGTCGAGAGCAGTACTTC. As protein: CSVPGAGGRREQYF.